The clone carrying this T cell receptor beta chain was seen a few times. The junction departs from the called germline gene at one end, perhaps through a read error. A sample-barcoded 5' primer and a J-beta primer mix were used in a second PCR of about 6 to 11 cycles. Every single cDNA molecule received a tag from a template-switch adaptor with 12 random nucleotides. TCRdb reprocessed the 5' RACE reads with MiXCR, giving one entry per CDR3 protein. This table holds about 1.7 million distinct CDR3 sequences, roughly 27% found once. Germline V lookup: CDR1 KGHDR, CDR2 SFDVKD. The CDR3 sequence is 11 residues long. This record belongs to a study of blood T cells in healthy people across ages.

This chain links TRBV24-1 with TRBJ2-1; the D gene could be TRBD1 or TRBD2 (5 bases each). The sample comprised blood. The source is a woman aged 25 to 39 in good health. The CDR3 DNA is TGTGCCGCCAGTGAAAGGGACGAGCAGTTCTTC. Translated, it gives CAASERDEQFF.